The following is a T cell receptor beta chain sequence with its context. This clonotype was seen at least ten times. Its antigen remains unidentified. Per-base qualities were not stored, and no clone one base away is much larger. The sample belongs to a study of T-cell memory formation after mild COVID-19 (dated by TCRdb to the early 2020s). For context, the study as a whole: Most TCR sequence clusters were specific to one of the two donors. In a couple of donors, T-cell clones that expanded and contracted after mild COVID-19 were followed by sequencing TCRalpha and TCRbeta repertoires longitudinally. Two young, previously healthy adult volunteers made up the cohort, one male and one female. On the study overall, not on this receptor specifically: Contracting CD4+ clones were located mainly in the CM and EM memory subsets, whereas CD8+ clones were found to be enriched in EMRA. Some responding clones were found in pre-infection memory, which suggests that pre-existing cross-reactive memory T cells took part in the SARS-CoV-2 response. The study included only two mild cases, and larger cohorts that include severe cases with pre-infection samples were judged to be necessary. Balanced CD4/CD8 phenotypes were observed for clones contracting from day 15 to 85, whereas a bias towards CD4+ was observed for a second wave of clones expanding from day 15 to 37. SARS-CoV-2 specificity of the second-wave clones peaking on day 37 was not confirmed.

TCRdb shows the sequencer as Illumina NovaSeq 6000. TCRalpha and TCRbeta cDNA libraries were constructed by 5'RACE with constant-segment primers, with sample barcodes and unique molecular identifiers being introduced. RNA was extracted from every sample with Trizol reagent. Libraries were amplified in two PCR steps, with a second sample barcode and Illumina TruSeq adapters added in the second step. Libraries were sequenced on an Illumina NovaSeq with 2 x 150 bp paired-end reads. Per the original workflow: Reads were demultiplexed and collapsed into UMI-guided consensus sequences with migec v1.2.7. Using mixcr v2.1.11, UMI consensuses were aligned to TRA and TRB V and J templates and then assembled into clonotypes. Expanded or contracted clonotypes were those called significant by both edgeR and NoisET, with noise models trained on biological replicates. For edgeR calls, a false discovery rate-adjusted p below 0.01 and a log2 fold-change threshold of 1 were applied. As an exploratory analysis of dynamics, PCA with hierarchical clustering was applied to max-normalized trajectories of the 1000 most abundant clonotypes. Each responding clone was given a CD4 or CD8 phenotype based on the CD4+ and CD8+ repertoires, which had been sequenced separately. TCRdb itself trimmed the public reads at Q25 with fastp, ran MiXCR and retained productive beta chains. CDR3 protein sequences are deduplicated, and each keeps its most common genes and DNA. The V and J calls follow TCRdb's processing rather than the paper's. The table for this sample lists a few hundred thousand distinct CDR3 sequences; 16% of them were counted only once. The ten top clones hold around 20% of the sample.

The CDR3 starts with the cysteine, ends with the phenylalanine, and has 15 residues. Only CDR3 DNA remains: 45 bases, in frame from the first base. Here V drops 7 bases and J drops 9 bases, and the junction holds 10 bases not matched to any gene. Ficoll-Paque density gradient centrifugation was the method used to isolate PBMCs. The chain is made from TRBV12-3 or TRBV12-4 and TRBJ2-1, with 12 bases matching TRBD2. The clonotype originates from a man aged 18 to 30 who had mild COVID-19 (a few samples of this study predate the infection). The sample titles of this study are shuffled in the database, so cell type and time point are left out; the donor was told from shared clones. Material for sequencing was PBMCs or a T cell subset sorted from them (not recorded which). The CDR3 reads as follows: CASTRASGGAGEQFF. The nucleotides read TGTGCCAGCACCCGGGCTAGCGGGGGGGCCGGTGAGCAGTTCTTC.